A single sample is the source of the 26 T cell receptor beta chains below, sequenced in a study of T cells after yellow fever vaccination. TCRdb re-analysed the 5' RACE reads in MiXCR, keeping a single row per CDR3 protein. The sample has some 340,000 distinct CDR3 sequences, roughly 10% seen once. This specimen consisted of CD4+ T cells sorted from PBMCs, obtained 45 days after the yellow fever booster vaccination. These TCRs come from a man between 18 and 35 years old who received the YFV17D yellow fever vaccine.

This clonotype occurred many times. The rearrangement joins TRBV7-2 to TRBJ2-3; 7 bases align to TRBD2. Germline CDR1 reads SGHTA; CDR2 reads FQGNSA. The trim removed 5 bases at V and 6 bases at J, leaving 11 bases unmatched. The CDR3 totals 15 residues. CDR3 DNA: TGTGCCAGCAGCCAAAAACTAGCGATAGACGATACGCAGTATTTT. Translation gives CASSQKLAIDDTQYF.

The sample holds a few counts of this clonotype. The chain uses TRBV5-4 and TRBJ2-3; 8 nucleotides agree with TRBD2. CDR3 length: 17 residues. From germline, CDR1 is SGHNT and CDR2 YYREEE (reference sequence). The J segment lost 2 bases and the V segment lost 0 bases, leaving 8 bases of the junction unmatched. CDR3 nucleotides: TGTGCCAGCAGCTTGGCCCGGGGGGGAGCTTCCACAGATACGCAGTATTTT. This codes for CASSLARGGASTDTQYF.

The gene calls are TRBV4-1 and TRBJ1-5; D ambiguous. From germline, CDR1 is MGHRA and CDR2 YSYEKL. The CDR3 spans 15 residues. The ends were cut back, 1 base at V and 2 bases at J, with 9 bases in the middle. The CDR3 DNA reads as TGCGCCAGCAGCCAAGGGCGTCAGCGCAATCAGCCCCAGCATTTT. Its protein is CASSQGRQRNQPQHF.

The chain carries TRBV5-1 and TRBJ2-7; TRBD1 might be the D (6 bases). Germline V gene data show CDR1 as SGHRS and CDR2 as YFSETQ. The CDR3 runs to 15 residues. The V gene lost 3 bases and the J gene lost 4 bases, with 17 bases spanning the gap. CDR3 residues: CASSSTTGPTYEQYF. In DNA form, the CDR3 reads TGCGCCAGCAGCTCGACGACAGGCCCTACGTACGAGCAGTACTTC.

V and J are TRBV25-1 and TRBJ2-2, with unresolved D. V lost 4 bases and J lost 1, with 7 bases in between. CDR3 size: 14 residues. Per germline, CDR1 MGHDK and CDR2 SYGVNS. Here the CDR3 DNA reads TGTGCCAGCAGTGCCTGGCGGAACACCGGGGAGCTGTTTTTT. It is translated as CASSAWRNTGELFF.

The DNA of the CDR3 is TGCGCCAGCACCAACCCCCAGGGGCTGCGGGGGGCCAACAATGAGCAGTTCTTC. Its translation is CASTNPQGLRGANNEQFF. V and J are TRBV5-1 and TRBJ2-1, with 8 positions matching TRBD2. The germline V gene has CDR1 SGHRS and CDR2 YFSETQ. V lost 6 bases and J lost 5; bases outside the gene matches: 19. The CDR3 spans 18 residues.

The table lists this clonotype with a few counts. The chain is built from TRBV20-1 and TRBJ1-2, with D perhaps TRBD1 (5 bases). V lost 0 bases to trimming and J lost 3 bases, with 5 bases between them. The CDR3 spans 12 residues. Germline V CDR1 and CDR2: DFQATT, SNEGSKA (reference sequence). The CDR3 loop reads CSARDRDYGYTF. CDR3 bases: TGCAGTGCTAGAGACAGGGACTATGGCTACACCTTC.

This clonotype was observed a handful of times. This chain connects TRBV6-5 to TRBJ2-5, with D tentatively TRBD2 (6 bases). V lost 7 bases and J lost 7, with 16 bases in between. This CDR3 spans 13 amino acids. The V gene's germline CDR1 is MNHEY and CDR2 SVGAGI. As DNA, the CDR3 is TGTGCCAGCACGAGCGGTCCCGGGGGGACCCAGTACTTC. Translated: CASTSGPGGTQYF.

The chain recombines TRBV5-1 with TRBJ1-2, with D unclear. Trimming removed 0 bases from V and 7 bases from J, with 16 bases in between. Germline loops: CDR1 SGHRS, CDR2 YFSETQ. The CDR3 is made up of 15 amino acids. CDR3 loop: CASSLAAGPKGGYTF. The CDR3 region has the DNA TGCGCCAGCAGCTTGGCCGCAGGACCGAAGGGTGGCTACACCTTC.

The V gene is TRBV9, the J gene TRBJ2-3, with D hard to call. The CDR3 totals 16 residues. CDR1 and CDR2 from the germline V gene are SGDLS and YYNGEE. Between the trimmed V and J ends, which lost 0 bases and 4 bases, there was a span of 15 bases. This CDR3 reads CASSVVSTIDADTQYF. The DNA for the CDR3 is TGTGCCAGCAGCGTAGTATCCACGATCGACGCAGATACGCAGTATTTT.

This clonotype has at least ten counts. This sequence joins TRBV6-5 and TRBJ1-1; D unresolved. CDR3 length: 14 amino acids. Germline assignment: CDR1 MNHEY and CDR2 SVGAGI. Trimming removed 1 base from V and 5 bases from J, with 11 bases in between. Here the CDR3 reads CASSYLLAGTEAFF. The DNA for the CDR3 is TGTGCCAGCAGTTACTTACTCGCCGGGACTGAAGCTTTCTTT.

This clonotype was seen only a few times. V and J are TRBV27 and TRBJ1-6; a possible D gene is TRBD1 (5 bases). The CDR3 sequence is 13 residues long. The V end lost 7 bases, the J end lost 10 bases, and 14 bases lay between the germline ends. The germline gives CDR1 MNHEY, CDR2 SMNVEV (reference sequence). In DNA, the CDR3 is TGTGCCAGCACCCCCGAGAGGGGATCACCCCTCCACTTT. This codes for CASTPERGSPLHF.

Only a few counts were recorded for this clonotype. The chain combines TRBV6-5 with TRBJ2-5; 7 bases map to TRBD2. CDR3 length: 13 residues. V dropped 2 bases and J dropped 6; count of bases not matched to a gene: 3. CDR1 and CDR2 (germline): MNHEY, SVGAGI. The CDR3 nucleotides read TGTGCCAGCAGTTACGCGGGGGTGAAGACCCAGTACTTC. It encodes CASSYAGVKTQYF.

The rearrangement joins TRBV6-5 to TRBJ1-2; D may be TRBD1 (6 bases). CDR1 is MNHEY, CDR2 SVGAGI, per germline. The germline V and J ends were trimmed by 2 bases and 4 bases, with 14 bases remaining between them. This CDR3 comprises 15 residues. CDR3 region: CASSYVRGGGYGYTF. CDR3 nucleotide sequence: TGTGCCAGCAGTTACGTTAGGGGGGGAGGCTATGGCTACACCTTC.

Many counts were recorded for this clonotype. This chain links TRBV6-1 with TRBJ1-1; tentatively, D is TRBD1 (5 bases). Deletions cut 6 bases from V and 0 bases from J, with 11 bases between. This CDR3 region has 14 residues. Germline CDR1 reads MNHNS; CDR2 reads SASEGT. CDR3 nucleotides: TGTGCCAGCAGCAGTCAGGGTATGAACACTGAAGCTTTCTTT. It translates to CASSSQGMNTEAFF.

This clonotype was found many times. The chain uses TRBV29-1 and TRBJ1-2, with 8 nucleotides matching TRBD1. This CDR3 has 13 amino acids. V was pared by 7 bases and J by 6 bases, with 10 bases of the junction left unmatched. Germline CDR1 is SQVTM and CDR2 is ANQGSEA. The CDR3: CSGKSGQGDGYTF. In DNA form, the CDR3 reads TGCAGCGGAAAATCCGGACAGGGCGATGGCTACACCTTC.

This clonotype occurred a few times. CDR3: CASSLVTGGQPQHF. CDR3 DNA sequence: TGTGCCAGCAGTTTAGTGACAGGGGGACAGCCCCAGCATTTT. The rearrangement joins TRBV28 to TRBJ1-5, with TRBD1 identical over 9 bases. The V gene's germline CDR1 is MDHEN and CDR2 SYDVKM. Trimming took 2 bases from V and 7 from J; bases not matched to a gene: 3. The CDR3 is 14 amino acids.

This clonotype was counted a few times. The chain joins TRBV20-1 to TRBJ1-2, with TRBD1 identical over 10 bases. Trimming took 6 bases from V and 2 from J; bases not matched to a gene: 3. CDR3 length: 13 amino acids. Germline V gene sequence: CDR1 DFQATT, CDR2 SNEGSKA (reference sequence). DNA of the CDR3: TGCAGTGCCCCGGGACAGGGGAACTATGGCTACACCTTC. It translates to CSAPGQGNYGYTF.

The genes are TRBV3-1 and TRBJ2-2; 8 bases map to TRBD2. This CDR3 is 15 amino acids long. In germline, CDR1 is LGHDT, CDR2 YNNKEL (reference sequence). V shed 0 bases, J shed 6 bases, and the junction held 3 bases outside the gene matches. CDR3 amino acids: CASSQEPGLAGELFF. CDR3 DNA sequence: TGTGCCAGCAGCCAAGAACCGGGACTAGCCGGGGAGCTGTTTTTT.

CDR3 in amino acids: CASSLGSVPAFF. The CDR3 DNA is TGTGCCAGCAGCTTAGGGTCCGTCCCAGCTTTCTTT. V and J are TRBV11-3 and TRBJ1-1; D is uncertain. Per germline, CDR1 SGHNT and CDR2 YENEEA. V was clipped by 1 base and J by 10 bases, with 10 bases between them. There are 12 residues in the CDR3.

This clonotype was picked up a small number of times. The chain recombines TRBV4-3 with TRBJ1-3; D gene uncertain. The ends were cut back, 0 bases at V and 3 bases at J, with 12 bases in the middle. The CDR3 has 16 amino acids. Looked up from germline, CDR1 is LGHNA and CDR2 is YSLEER. The DNA of the CDR3 is TGCGCCAGCAGCCAAGATGAGGGCCCTGGTGGAAACACCATATATTTT. This sequence encodes CASSQDEGPGGNTIYF.

This clonotype was observed a handful of times. The chain has TRBV9 and TRBJ2-5; perhaps D is TRBD1 or TRBD2 (6 bases each). Trimming stripped 3 bases from V and 5 bases from J, with 11 bases between. This CDR3 comprises 13 residues. The germline CDR1 and CDR2 sequences are SGDLS and YYNGEE. The CDR3 region has the DNA TGTGCCAGCAGCGCGAGGAGGGGGGAGACCCAGTACTTC. It is translated as CASSARRGETQYF.

This clonotype was counted at least ten times. The chain links TRBV11-2 to TRBJ2-1; a weak D match, TRBD2 (5 bases). CDR3 length: 14 amino acids. Trimming removed 8 bases from V and 5 bases from J, with 16 bases in between. Per the germline V gene, CDR1 is SGHAT and CDR2 is FQNNGV. CDR3 DNA sequence: TGTGCCAGCGGAGAGGACTGGAGAAACAATGAGCAGTTCTTC. It encodes CASGEDWRNNEQFF.

The rearrangement links TRBV20-1 to TRBJ2-3; TRBD1 or TRBD2 may be the D gene (5 bases each). Germline-derived CDR1 and CDR2 are DFQATT and SNEGSKA (reference sequence). V was clipped by 3 bases and J by 2 bases, with 9 bases between them. This CDR3 is 13 amino acids long. The CDR3 nucleotides are TGCAGTGCTAGCGGGGCAACCACAGATACGCAGTATTTT. Translating it yields CSASGATTDTQYF.

This clonotype was seen repeatedly, ten times or more. The V gene is TRBV7-9, the J gene TRBJ1-3; 7 positions agree with TRBD1. This CDR3 is built from 15 residues. Trimming removed 4 bases from V and 4 bases from J; junction bases left unmatched: 7. Germline loops: CDR1 SEHNR, CDR2 FQNEAQ (reference sequence). The CDR3 region is CASSSKDRSGNTIYF. The DNA for the CDR3 is TGTGCCAGCAGCTCCAAGGACAGGTCCGGAAACACCATATATTTT.

This clonotype was seen more than once but under ten times. This chain joins TRBV9 and TRBJ2-1; TRBD2 might be the D (7 bases). Germline V gives CDR1 SGDLS, CDR2 YYNGEE. This CDR3 spans 14 amino acids. The germline V and J ends were trimmed by 5 bases and 6 bases, with 15 bases remaining between them. This chain's CDR3 is CASRRGPETNEQFF. The CDR3 DNA is TGTGCCAGCAGGCGGGGGCCCGAAACCAATGAGCAGTTCTTC.